A selection of T cell receptor beta chains follows, all from one sample in a study of cytomegalovirus exposure and HLA in healthy donors. The data were produced by immunoSEQ multiplex PCR, yet TCRdb's version contains in-frame clones alone and is incomplete. The table records under 200,000 clones, 75% to 85% of them present only once. Sequencing was carried out using PBMCs. These receptor sequences come from a male donor in good health and CMV-seropositive. Each CDR3 is given with its conserved first and last residue. The order of the fields is J gene, clone size, V gene, D gene, CDR3 DNA, CDR3 protein. D genes are given only for firm matches. Size is stated for part of the rows, as once, few or many counts, or as a class when the clone is expanded.

>TRBJ1-2|NA|TRBV6-5|TRBD1
TGTGCCAGCAGCCCGGGACAGCTCTATGGCTACACCTTC
CASSPGQLYGYTF
>TRBJ2-5|NA|TRBV13|TRBD2
TGTGCCAGCAGCTTACGCCAGACTAGCGGGGCAGAGACCCAGTACTTC
CASSLRQTSGAETQYF
>TRBJ1-6|few|TRBV4-3|NA
TGCGCCAGCAGCCAAGATCGGGTTGATCTCTTGGCTTCACCCCTCCACTTT
CASSQDRVDLLASPLHF
>TRBJ2-1|NA|TRBV27|NA
TGTGCCAGCAGGAAGGACAGCTCCTACAATGAGCAGTTCTTC
CASRKDSSYNEQFF
>TRBJ2-2|few|TRBV30|NA
TGTGCCTGGAACACCATCGCCGGGGAGCTGTTTTTT
CAWNTIAGELFF
>TRBJ1-2|NA|TRBV11-2|TRBD1
TGTGCCAGCAGCCGCGACAGGGCCTATGGCTACACCTTC
CASSRDRAYGYTF
>TRBJ2-1|NA|TRBV19|NA
TGTGCCAGTAGTATTTCGTGGGAGCTCGTTTACAATGAGCAGTTCTTC
CASSISWELVYNEQFF
>TRBJ1-4|few|TRBV5-4|NA
TGTGCCAGCGGGGGAGGGGTTGATGAAAAACTGTTTTTT
CASGGGVDEKLFF
>TRBJ2-7|NA|TRBV7-9|TRBD1
TGTGCCAGCAGCTTTTCGGCACAGGGGGACTACGAGCAGTACTTC
CASSFSAQGDYEQYF
>TRBJ2-7|once|TRBV19|NA
TGTGCCAGTAGGAGGGAGACCGGGAGCTACGAGCAGTACTTC
CASRRETGSYEQYF
>TRBJ2-1|NA|TRBV10-3|NA
TGTGCCATGTCGGGGGTAGAAAACGCTGAGCAGTTCTTC
CAMSGVENAEQFF
>TRBJ2-1|NA|TRBV5-1|TRBD1
TGCGCCAGCAGCTTGGATCAGGGGGCCTACAATGAGCAGTTCTTC
CASSLDQGAYNEQFF
>TRBJ1-2|NA|TRBV9|NA
TGTGCCAGCAGCGTAGAGCCGGACACAGCCTATGGCTACACCTTC
CASSVEPDTAYGYTF
>TRBJ2-3|NA|TRBV4-1|NA
TGCGCCAGCAGCCAAGATCCACTAGGAGGGTACACGGATACGCAGTATTTT
CASSQDPLGGYTDTQYF
>TRBJ2-7|few|TRBV11-2|NA
TGTGCCAGCAGCTTGGTGTTTAGCGGTGGGGAGCAGTACTTC
CASSLVFSGGEQYF
>TRBJ1-2|NA|TRBV7-9|TRBD1
TGTGCCAGCAGCTCGCGGGACAGGGGAATAACTGGCTACACCTTC
CASSSRDRGITGYTF
>TRBJ1-5|NA|TRBV7-2|NA
TGTGCCAGCAGCTTAATGTCAGGGGCGCCCCAGCCCCAGCATTTT
CASSLMSGAPQPQHF
>TRBJ2-5|NA|TRBV5-1|TRBD1
TGCGCCAGCAGCTTGGCGGGACAGGGTCAAGAGACCCAGTACTTC
CASSLAGQGQETQYF
>TRBJ1-2|NA|TRBV30|TRBD1
TGTGCCTGGACAGGGGGCTATGGCTACACCTTC
CAWTGGYGYTF
>TRBJ1-2|NA|TRBV18|NA
TGTGCCAGCTCACCTAACCCCACTTATGGCTACACCTTC
CASSPNPTYGYTF
>TRBJ2-2|NA|TRBV7-2|NA
TGTGCCAGCAGCTTACGGCAAATCGGACAGGGGGAGCTGTTTTTT
CASSLRQIGQGELFF
>TRBJ1-4|once|TRBV7-9|NA
TGTGCCAGCAGCTTGGGGGGGGCACCTAATGAAAAACTGTTTTTT
CASSLGGAPNEKLFF
>TRBJ2-1|few|TRBV4-2|TRBD2
TGTGCCAGCAGCGAGCGGGGGACTTACAATGAGCAGTTCTTC
CASSERGTYNEQFF
>TRBJ2-5|NA|TRBV29-1|TRBD1
TGCAGCGTTGAGATGCGACAGGGGGAAGAGACCCAGTACTTC
CSVEMRQGEETQYF
>TRBJ2-2|NA|TRBV29-1|TRBD1
TGCAGCGTGGAGATGACAGGGGTAAACACCGGGGAGCTGTTTTTT
CSVEMTGVNTGELFF
>TRBJ1-1|NA|TRBV5-8|NA
TGTGCCAGCAGCTTGACCCCTACTACTGAAGCTTTCTTT
CASSLTPTTEAFF
>TRBJ1-6|NA|TRBV14|NA
TGTGCCAGCAACCCGGACAGAAATTCACCCCTCCACTTT
CASNPDRNSPLHF
>TRBJ1-6|NA|TRBV25-1|NA
TGTGCCAGCAGTGAAGCCGGCGGGGGTAATAATTCACCCCTCCACTTT
CASSEAGGGNNSPLHF
>TRBJ2-1|NA|TRBV11-2|NA
TGTGCCAGCAGCTTAGTAGATGAGCAGTTCTTC
CASSLVDEQFF
>TRBJ1-4|NA|TRBV7-7|TRBD1
TGTGCTAGCAGCTTAGCGCGTCAGGGGGTACCTAATGAAAAACTGTTTTTT
CASSLARQGVPNEKLFF
>TRBJ2-2|NA|TRBV13|NA
TGTGCCAGCAGCCCGACCGGGGGGCACACCGGGGAGCTGTTTTTT
CASSPTGGHTGELFF
>TRBJ2-1|few|TRBV7-6|NA
TGTGTAGCTTGGAACAATGAGCAGTTCTTC
CVAWNNEQFF
>TRBJ2-6|NA|TRBV29-1|NA
TGCAGCGTTGTAGTTGGGGCCAACGTCCTGACTTTC
CSVVVGANVLTF
>TRBJ2-7|NA|TRBV6-5|TRBD1
TGTGCCAGCAGTTACCTGGCAGGGGGACACGAGCAGTACTTC
CASSYLAGGHEQYF
>TRBJ1-5|NA|TRBV27|NA
TGTGCCAGCTCTGGACATAGCAATCAGCCCCAGCATTTT
CASSGHSNQPQHF
>TRBJ2-3|NA|TRBV2|TRBD1
TGTGCCAGCGTTGGGGGGGGGACAGGGGGCACAGATACGCAGTATTTT
CASVGGGTGGTDTQYF
>TRBJ2-3|NA|TRBV2|NA
TGTGCCAGCAGGGACAGCCTCCTTCTCAATACGCAGTATTTT
CASRDSLLLNTQYF
>TRBJ1-1|few|TRBV6-5|TRBD1
TGTGCCAGCAGCTGGACAGGGAACACTGAAGCTTTCTTT
CASSWTGNTEAFF
>TRBJ2-1|NA|TRBV9|NA
TGTGCCAGCAGTGCCCCCGCGGGCGACCCATACAATGAGCAGTTCTTC
CASSAPAGDPYNEQFF
>TRBJ1-4|NA|TRBV18|TRBD1
TGTGCCAGCTCACGAAGGACAGGGCTTAATGAAAAACTGTTTTTT
CASSRRTGLNEKLFF
>TRBJ2-1|NA|TRBV6-5|NA
TGTGCCAGCCGCTGGACTGAGAGAGTAGATGAGCAGTTCTTC
CASRWTERVDEQFF
>TRBJ2-1|NA|TRBV27|NA
TGTGCCAGCGGTCCGACGGGGGGCATAGATGAGCAGTTCTTC
CASGPTGGIDEQFF
>TRBJ2-4|NA|TRBV15|TRBD2
TGTGCCACCAGCAGTGGGACCGCGGGGGGGCAAAACATTCAGTACTTC
CATSSGTAGGQNIQYF
>TRBJ1-2|once|TRBV7-9|NA
TGTGCCAGCAGCTTTTTCAGATCAGGGGACTATGGCTACACCTTC
CASSFFRSGDYGYTF
>TRBJ1-1|NA|TRBV11-2|NA
TGTGCCAGCAGCTTAGATCCGGTGGGGGGGACTGAAGCTTTCTTT
CASSLDPVGGTEAFF
>TRBJ1-6|NA|TRBV9|NA
TGTGCCAGCAGCGTACGCTATGAGGGTTCACCCCTCCACTTT
CASSVRYEGSPLHF
>TRBJ1-2|NA|TRBV27|TRBD1
TGTGCCAGCAGTTTCACTTCGACAGGGAGGTATGGCTACACCTTC
CASSFTSTGRYGYTF
>TRBJ2-7|NA|TRBV4-3|NA
TGCGCCAGCAGCCAAGACGGGGGAGTCTACGAGCAGTACTTC
CASSQDGGVYEQYF
>TRBJ2-3|once|TRBV11-2|NA
TGTGCCAGCAGCTTAGCCCTCGGCAGCGGGGATACGCAGTATTTT
CASSLALGSGDTQYF
>TRBJ1-3|NA|TRBV6-5|NA
TGTGCCAGCAGTTACGATCCAGACTCTGGAAACACCATATATTTT
CASSYDPDSGNTIYF
>TRBJ2-2|NA|TRBV6-6|TRBD1
TGTGCCAGCAGCTGGACAGGGGGAGGCACCGGGGAGCTGTTTTTT
CASSWTGGGTGELFF
>TRBJ2-7|NA|TRBV7-8|TRBD2
TGTGCCAGCAGCTTAGGACTAGCGCCCTACGAGCAGTACTTC
CASSLGLAPYEQYF
>TRBJ1-1|NA|TRBV10-3|NA
TGTGCCATCAGTGAGAACAGGGAAAACACTGAAGCTTTCTTT
CAISENRENTEAFF
>TRBJ2-7|NA|TRBV5-4|NA
TGTGCCAGCAGCTTGAGGTTGGGACTCCTCTCCTACGAGCAGTACTTC
CASSLRLGLLSYEQYF
>TRBJ1-3|NA|TRBV18|NA
TGTGCCAGCTCAAGGGACAACTCTGGAAACACCATATATTTT
CASSRDNSGNTIYF
>TRBJ1-1|few|TRBV11-2|NA
TGTGCCAGCAGCCCAGGTGAATGGGGAGACAACCTGAACACTGAAGCTTTCTTT
CASSPGEWGDNLNTEAFF
>TRBJ1-1|NA|TRBV6-1|NA
TGTGCCTCGGAAGGTGAGGCGGACACTGAAGCTTTCTTT
CASEGEADTEAFF
>TRBJ2-3|NA|TRBV13|NA
TGTGCCAGCAGCTTGGACGGGGGTAGCACAGATACGCAGTATTTT
CASSLDGGSTDTQYF
>TRBJ1-2|NA|TRBV7-6|NA
TGTGCCAGCAGCTTAACTCCAGGTTCTATGTTGGGCTACACCTTC
CASSLTPGSMLGYTF
>TRBJ2-3|NA|TRBV5-1|TRBD2
TGCGCCAGCAGCCTTAGCGGGGGGGCCTGGGATACGCAGTATTTT
CASSLSGGAWDTQYF